This T cell receptor beta chain was observed in a study of cytomegalovirus exposure and HLA in healthy donors. The PCR was carried out with 60 Vbeta primers and 13 Jbeta primers. Only in-frame clones appear in the TCRdb table, and some are missing; sequencing was by immunoSEQ multiplex PCR. The sample shows 150,000 to 200,000 clones, nearly 70% of them seen only once. CDR1 and CDR2 (germline): SNHLY, FYNNEI. The CDR3 sequence is 14 residues long. V was cut by 5 bases and J by 0 bases, with 11 bases left in between. Sequencing was performed on PBMCs. The receptor was isolated from a young man in good health and CMV-seropositive. The chain combines TRBV2 with TRBJ2-7; D gene ambiguous. This CDR3 reads CASSKARSSYEQYF. The CDR3 region has the DNA TGTGCCAGCAGTAAGGCTCGGAGCTCCTACGAGCAGTACTTC.